This T cell receptor (beta chain) was documented in a study of Ad26.COV2.S vaccination and SARS-CoV-2 variants. Treatment noted: around 19 received Ad26.COV2.S at low or high dose, single or two shots; a few received placebo; per-sample allocation not given. Material that was analyzed had been drawn on day 63 after the first vaccine or placebo injection. Whole-study results and caveats: Participants given vaccine showed non-spike TCR breadth similar to that of placebo recipients. Spike-specific TCR breadth was greater after Ad26.COV2.S than placebo. After vaccination, substantial breadth of spike-specific CD8+ and CD4+ responses was reported.

Germline CDR1 and CDR2: MNHEY and SVGEGT. This CDR3 is 12 amino acids long. V lost 4 bases and J lost 4, with 5 bases in between. Some clones are missing from TCRdb's copy, which holds only in-frame ones; the method was immunoSEQ multiplex PCR. Here the sample spans around 400,000 clones, around four fifths being singletons. This clone appeared a single time. Its target is unknown. The TCR sequence derives from a person aged 18-65 years who received the Ad26.COV2.S COVID-19 vaccine or a placebo. This rearrangement joins TRBV6-2 or TRBV6-3 to TRBJ1-3, with D unclear. The sequencing used peripheral blood, collected in a trial of Ad26.COV2.S vaccine versus placebo. CDR3 loop: CASSSKGNTIYF. The CDR3, as DNA: TGTGCCAGCAGTTCGAAGGGAAACACCATATATTTT.